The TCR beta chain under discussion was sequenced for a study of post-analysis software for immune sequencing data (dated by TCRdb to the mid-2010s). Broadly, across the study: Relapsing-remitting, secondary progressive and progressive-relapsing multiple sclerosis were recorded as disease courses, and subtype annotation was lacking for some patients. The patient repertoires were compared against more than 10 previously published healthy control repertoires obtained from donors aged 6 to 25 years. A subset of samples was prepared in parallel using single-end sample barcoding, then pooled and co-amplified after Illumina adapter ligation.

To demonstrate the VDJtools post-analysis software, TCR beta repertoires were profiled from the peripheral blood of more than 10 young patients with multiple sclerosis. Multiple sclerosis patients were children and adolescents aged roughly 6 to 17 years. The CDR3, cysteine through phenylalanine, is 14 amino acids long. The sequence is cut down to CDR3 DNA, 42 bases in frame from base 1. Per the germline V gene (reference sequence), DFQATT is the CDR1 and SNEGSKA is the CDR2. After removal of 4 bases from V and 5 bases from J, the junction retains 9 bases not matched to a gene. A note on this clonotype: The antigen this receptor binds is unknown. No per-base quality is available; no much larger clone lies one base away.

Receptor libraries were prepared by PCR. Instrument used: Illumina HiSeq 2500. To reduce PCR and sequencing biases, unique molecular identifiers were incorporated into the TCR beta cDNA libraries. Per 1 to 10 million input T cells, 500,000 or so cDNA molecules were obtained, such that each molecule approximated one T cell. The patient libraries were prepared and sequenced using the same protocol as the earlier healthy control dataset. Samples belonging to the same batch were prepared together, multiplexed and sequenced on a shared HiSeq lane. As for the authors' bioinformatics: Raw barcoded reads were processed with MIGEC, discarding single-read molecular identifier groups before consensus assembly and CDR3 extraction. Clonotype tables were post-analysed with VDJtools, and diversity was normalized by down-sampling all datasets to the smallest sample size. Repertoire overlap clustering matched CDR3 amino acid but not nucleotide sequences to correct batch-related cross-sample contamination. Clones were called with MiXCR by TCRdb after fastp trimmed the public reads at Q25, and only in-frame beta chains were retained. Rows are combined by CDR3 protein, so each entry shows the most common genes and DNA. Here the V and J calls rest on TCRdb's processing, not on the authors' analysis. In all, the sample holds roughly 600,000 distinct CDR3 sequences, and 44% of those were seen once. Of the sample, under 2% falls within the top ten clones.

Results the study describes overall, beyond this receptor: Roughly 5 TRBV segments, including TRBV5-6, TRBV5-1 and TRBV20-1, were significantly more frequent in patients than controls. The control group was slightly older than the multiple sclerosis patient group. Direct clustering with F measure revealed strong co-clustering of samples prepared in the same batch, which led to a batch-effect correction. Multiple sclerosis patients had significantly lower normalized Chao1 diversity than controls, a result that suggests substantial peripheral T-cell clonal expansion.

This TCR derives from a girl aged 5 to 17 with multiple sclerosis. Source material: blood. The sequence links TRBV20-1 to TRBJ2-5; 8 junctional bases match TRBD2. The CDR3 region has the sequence CSATSGSALETQYF. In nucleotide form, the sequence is TGCAGTGCTACCAGCGGGAGCGCACTCGAGACCCAGTACTTC.